These 20 T cell receptor beta chains were all obtained from the same sample, sequenced in a study of metastatic and nonmetastatic thyroid tumors (TCRdb year 2020). None of the patients had been given any treatment before thyroid surgery. The library was generated by PCR. Sequenced using an Illumina HiSeq 4000. The public reads were reanalyzed by TCRdb: fastp trimming at Q25, MiXCR alignment, in-frame beta chains only. Here the sample has around 38,000 clones; 28% occur a single time. The ten largest clones take up approximately 9.6% of the sample. The sample taken for sequencing was blood. Receptors were obtained from a male donor with papillary thyroid cancer or a benign thyroid nodule (not recorded which). Some clones in this sample may be carry-over from other donors' samples.

The sample holds many counts of this clone. This rearrangement joins TRBV7-8 to TRBJ2-6, with TRBD1 matching 8 bases. The CDR3 runs to 17 residues. In germline, CDR1 is SGHVS, CDR2 FQNEAQ. Trimming at V came to 5 bases and at J to 4 bases, leaving 10 bases not matched to a gene. The CDR3: CASSPRQGASGANVLTF. The CDR3, as DNA: TGTGCCAGCAGCCCTAGGCAGGGGGCTTCAGGGGCCAACGTCCTGACTTTC. Supplemented by reference TRBV7-8 and TRBJ2-6, the full variable domain reads GAGVSQSPRYKVAKRGQDVALRCDPISGHVSLFWYQQALGQGPEFLTYFQNEAQLDKSGLPSDRFFAERPEGSVSTLKIQRTQQEDSAVYLCASSPRQGASGANVLTFGAGSRLTVL.

This clone has at least ten counts. This chain joins TRBV7-3 and TRBJ1-6; D possibly corresponds to TRBD1 (6 bases). V lost 3 bases to trimming and J lost 10 bases, with 13 bases between them. This CDR3 has 14 amino acids. The germline gives CDR1 SGHTA, CDR2 FQGTGA. CDR3 sequence: CASSFQQGESPLHF. The DNA of the CDR3 is TGTGCCAGCAGCTTCCAACAGGGTGAATCACCCCTCCACTTT.

This clone was observed at least ten times. The chain recombines TRBV6-5 with TRBJ2-4, with a possible D match to TRBD2 (5 bases). CDR3 size: 13 residues. CDR1 and CDR2 (germline): MNHEY, SVGAGI. V was pared by 0 bases and J by 15 bases, with 15 bases between. CDR3 nucleotides: TGTGCCAGCAGTTACTCCCTGACCGGGGATCTGTACTTC. Its translation is CASSYSLTGDLYF.

This clone was recorded many times. As DNA, the CDR3 is TGTGCCAGCAGCCAAGGCCCGATAGCGGGGGTAGAAGAGACCCAGTACTTC. It codes for CASSQGPIAGVEETQYF. J is TRBJ2-5 and V is TRBV11-2; 9 bases align to TRBD2. With 5 bases clipped from V and 3 bases from J, the junction kept 13 bases outside the gene matches. Germline assignment: CDR1 SGHAT and CDR2 FQNNGV. This CDR3 region has 17 residues. Drawing the rest from reference TRBV11-2 and TRBJ2-5, the complete variable domain is EAGVAQSPRYKIIEKRQSVAFWCNPISGHATLYWYQQILGQGPKLLIQFQNNGVVDDSQLPKDRFSAERLKGVDSTLKIQPAKLEDSAVYLCASSQGPIAGVEETQYFGPGTRLLVL.

This clone was recorded many times. This chain uses TRBV20-1 with TRBJ1-5, with no clear D. CDR1 and CDR2 (germline): DFQATT, SNEGSKA (reference sequence). The V gene lost 0 bases and the J gene lost 2 bases, with 14 bases spanning the gap. The CDR3 sequence is 16 residues long. In DNA, the CDR3 is TGCAGTGCTAGAGAACCCCAATACGGGGGCAATCAGCCCCAGCATTTT. Translation gives CSAREPQYGGNQPQHF.

J is TRBJ2-7 and V is TRBV28; 9 nucleotides agree with TRBD2. The germline gives CDR1 MDHEN, CDR2 SYDVKM. The CDR3 has 16 residues. The junction had 12 bases not matched to a gene; V was cut back by 5 bases and J by 4 bases. Here the CDR3 reads CASSEIAGDSPYEQYF. The CDR3 nucleotides are TGTGCCAGCAGTGAAATAGCGGGAGACTCCCCGTACGAGCAGTACTTC.

This rearrangement joins TRBV20-1 to TRBJ1-1, with 8 bases lining up with TRBD1. The CDR3 spans 15 residues. Per germline, CDR1 DFQATT and CDR2 SNEGSKA (reference sequence). V lost 6 bases and J lost 11; bases outside the gene matches: 20. Here the CDR3 reads CSARIPGQAHLPAFF. The CDR3, as DNA: TGCAGTGCGCGTATACCGGGACAGGCCCACCTACCGGCTTTCTTT.

This clone was picked up many times. The rearrangement joins TRBV27 to TRBJ2-5, with D possibly TRBD1 on 5 matching bases. Germline V gene data show CDR1 as MNHEY and CDR2 as SMNVEV (reference sequence). This CDR3 has 14 residues. V dropped 5 bases and J dropped 0 bases, with 10 bases sitting between them. The CDR3 DNA reads TGTGCCAGCAGTAGAGACAGCTACCAAGAGACCCAGTACTTC. Its protein product is CASSRDSYQETQYF.

There are many counts of this clone. The chain uses TRBV2 and TRBJ1-5; D gene ambiguous. This CDR3 spans 13 amino acids. The germline V and J ends were trimmed by 1 base and 6 bases, with 7 bases remaining between them. From germline, CDR1 is SNHLY and CDR2 FYNNEI. DNA of the CDR3: TGTGCCAGCAGTGAAGGATTGGGTCAGCCCCAGCATTTT. This codes for CASSEGLGQPQHF. Together with reference TRBV2 and TRBJ1-5, the CDR3 gives the full variable domain: EPEVTQTPSHQVTQMGQEVILRCVPISNHLYFYWYRQILGQKVEFLVSFYNNEISEKSEIFDDQFSVERPDGSNFTLKIRSTKLEDSAMYFCASSEGLGQPQHFGDGTRLSIL.

In its sample, this clone was seen a few times. The rearrangement joins TRBV27 to TRBJ2-7; D perhaps matches TRBD2 (5 bases). CDR1 is MNHEY, CDR2 SMNVEV, per germline (reference sequence). The CDR3 consists of 15 residues. Deletions cut 3 bases from V and 0 bases from J, with 12 bases between. The chain's CDR3 is CASSFGVPSSYEQYF. CDR3 nucleotides: TGTGCCAGCAGTTTCGGGGTTCCAAGCTCCTACGAGCAGTACTTC.

The rearrangement links TRBV18 to TRBJ1-1; D possibly corresponds to TRBD1 (5 bases). V shed 10 bases and J shed 5 bases, with 17 bases lying between them. The germline gives CDR1 KGHSH, CDR2 LQKENI. The CDR3 runs to 13 residues. CDR3 protein: CATTGGERTEAFF. DNA for the CDR3: TGTGCCACGACCGGGGGGGAGAGGACTGAAGCTTTCTTT.

This clone was detected many times. The V and J genes are TRBV20-1 and TRBJ2-3; 7 positions agree with TRBD2. Germline V lookup: CDR1 DFQATT, CDR2 SNEGSKA (reference sequence). The V gene end was trimmed by 2 bases and the J gene end by 3 bases; junction bases not matched to a gene: 2. The CDR3 contains 13 residues. The CDR3, as DNA: TGCAGTGCTAGACTAGCGGATACAGATACGCAGTATTTT. Amino acid sequence: CSARLADTDTQYF.

As DNA, the CDR3 is TGCGCCAGCAGCTGGGGGGGCGGGACAGGTTACAATGAGCAGTTCTTC. Translated: CASSWGGGTGYNEQFF. V gene TRBV5-1 combines with J gene TRBJ2-1; D possibly corresponds to TRBD1 (8 bases). Trimming shortened V by 3 bases and J by 4 bases, and 17 bases separated the two germline ends. The CDR3 extends over 16 amino acids. Germline CDR1 and CDR2: SGHRS and YFSETQ. The variable domain in full, with the rest retrieved from reference TRBV5-1 and TRBJ2-1, is KAGVTQTPRYLIKTRGQQVTLSCSPISGHRSVSWYQQTPGQGLQFLFEYFSETQRNKGNFPGRFSGRQFSNSRSEMNVSTLELGDSALYLCASSWGGGTGYNEQFFGPGTRLTVL.

The table lists this clone with a count of one. The identical CDR3 is also encoded by other nucleotide sequences in the sample. This chain links TRBV10-2 with TRBJ2-1; D may be TRBD2 (5 bases). The CDR3 has 16 residues. Germline assignment: CDR1 WSHSY and CDR2 SAAADI. With 2 bases removed from V and 3 bases from J, the gap between germline ends came to 14 bases. For the CDR3, the DNA is TGCGCCAGCAGTGAGAGATGCCTAGCTTACTACAATGAGCAGTTCTTC. Its translation: CASSERCLAYYNEQFF.

This clone was counted many times. The chain combines TRBV29-1 with TRBJ1-1; tentative D call: TRBD1 (6 bases). Trimming left V 4 bases short and J 1 base short, with 10 bases between. Per germline, CDR1 SQVTM and CDR2 ANQGSEA. The CDR3 is 13 amino acids. The CDR3 DNA reads TGCAGCGTTGGGCACAGGGCGAACACTGAAGCTTTCTTT. Residues: CSVGHRANTEAFF.

J is TRBJ2-3 and V is TRBV5-1, with a tentative D call TRBD2 (5 bases). Looked up from germline, CDR1 is SGHRS and CDR2 is YFSETQ. V dropped 6 bases and J dropped 4 bases, with 9 bases sitting between them. This CDR3 region has 12 residues. The CDR3 DNA is TGCGCCAGCAAGCAGGAGGCAGATACGCAGTATTTT. Protein: CASKQEADTQYF.

This clone was counted many times. The chain couples TRBV28 to TRBJ2-3; D uncertain. Trimming left V 5 bases short and J 4 bases short, with 4 bases between. Looked up from germline, CDR1 is MDHEN and CDR2 is SYDVKM. CDR3 length equals 11 residues. The CDR3 region has the DNA TGTGCCAGCAGTCACTCAGATACGCAGTATTTT. Its protein is CASSHSDTQYF.

Points on this clone: One end of the junction fails to match germline, which may point to a read error. This chain connects TRBV27 to TRBJ2-3; a possible D gene is TRBD2 (6 bases). The germline gives CDR1 MNHEY, CDR2 SMNVEV (reference sequence). The CDR3 runs 15 residues. DNA of the CDR3: TGTGCCAGCAGTTTATGGGACTCGAGATCAGATACGCGGTATTTT. Translated, it gives CASSLWDSRSDTRYF.

The genes are TRBV5-1 and TRBJ2-7, with 8 bases lining up with TRBD1. V trimming: 4 bases; J trimming: 5 bases; junction bases outside the gene matches: 8. The length of the CDR3 is 14 residues. Per the germline V gene, CDR1 is SGHRS and CDR2 is YFSETQ. DNA for the CDR3: TGCGCCAGCAGCCTGGGACAGGTGGAAGACGAGCAGTACTTC. Encoded protein: CASSLGQVEDEQYF.

This clone was detected ten times or more. This may come from a read error, since a much larger clone is one base off. CDR3 loop: CASSSRTVSRNSSLHF. The CDR3, as DNA: TGTGCCAGTAGTAGCAGGACAGTTTCCCGGAATTCATCCCTCCACTTT. The chain combines TRBV19 with TRBJ1-6; D possibly corresponds to TRBD1 (6 bases). The CDR3 totals 16 residues. Germline V lookup: CDR1 LNHDA, CDR2 SQIVND (reference sequence).